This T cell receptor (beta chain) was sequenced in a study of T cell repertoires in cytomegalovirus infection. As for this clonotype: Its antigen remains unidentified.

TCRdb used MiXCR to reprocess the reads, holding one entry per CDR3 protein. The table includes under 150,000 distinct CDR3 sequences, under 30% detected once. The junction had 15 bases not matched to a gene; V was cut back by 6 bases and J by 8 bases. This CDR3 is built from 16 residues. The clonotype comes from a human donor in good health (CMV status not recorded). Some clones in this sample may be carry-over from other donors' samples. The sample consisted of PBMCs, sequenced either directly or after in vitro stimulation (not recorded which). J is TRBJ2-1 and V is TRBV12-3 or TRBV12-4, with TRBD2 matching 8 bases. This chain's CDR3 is CASRTSGAGGDHEQFF. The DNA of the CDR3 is TGTGCCAGCAGAACTAGCGGAGCCGGAGGCGATCATGAGCAGTTCTTC.